These 2 T cell receptor beta chains were sequenced from one sample in a study of cytomegalovirus exposure and HLA in healthy donors. With 60 Vbeta and 13 Jbeta primers, the PCR was carried out. Profiled with immunoSEQ multiplex PCR; TCRdb holds only in-frame clones, not every one. There are over 150,000 clones in the sample; approximately 71% occur only once, and around 4% lies in the top ten. Sequencing input: PBMCs. These receptor sequences come from a woman under 30 in good health and CMV-seropositive.

The V gene is TRBV5-1, the J gene TRBJ1-4; D perhaps matches TRBD1 (5 bases). The CDR3 has 13 residues. Trimming took off 0 bases at V and 6 bases at J, with 6 bases between the two ends. Germline CDR1 is SGHRS and CDR2 is YFSETQ. The CDR3 bases are TGCGCCAGCAGCTTGGCGGGGGATGAAAAACTGTTTTTT. Amino acid sequence: CASSLAGDEKLFF.

This clone was picked up a small number of times. V gene TRBV30 combines with J gene TRBJ1-6; the D is unclear. Trimming left V 0 bases short and J 3 bases short, with 3 bases between. The CDR3 runs 13 residues. Germline V lookup: CDR1 GTSNPN, CDR2 SVGIG (reference sequence). CDR3 protein: CAWSVLYNSPLHF. Written as DNA, the CDR3 is TGTGCCTGGAGTGTTCTCTATAATTCACCCCTCCACTTT. The full variable domain, with the rest looked up from reference TRBV30 and TRBJ1-6, is SQTIHQWPATLVQPVGSPLSLECTVEGTSNPNLYWYRQAAGRGLQLLFYSVGIGQISSEVPQNLSASRPQDRQFILSSKKLLLSDSGFYLCAWSVLYNSPLHFGNGTRLTVT.